Below, 8 T cell receptor beta chains from the same sample are listed, as sequenced in a study of spatial heterogeneity in lung cancer. Regarding time point: sample taken at primary tumor resection. Using its own MiXCR run on the 5' RACE reads, TCRdb lists one record per CDR3 protein. The table shows 6,000 to 7,500 distinct CDR3 sequences, with about 6.7% occurring only once. The source material was PBMCs, sampled at surgery. These receptors all stem from a male donor with early-stage non-small cell lung cancer.

This clonotype occurred many times. V is TRBV6-1 and J is TRBJ2-2; D possibly matches TRBD1 or TRBD2 (5 bases each). The V end lost 6 bases, the J end lost 2 bases, and 19 bases lay between the germline ends. The germline V gene encodes CDR1 MNHNS and CDR2 SASEGT. This CDR3 is built from 17 residues. As DNA, the CDR3 is TGTGCCAGCAGACTACTTATGGGGGATCTTAACACCGGGGAGCTGTTTTTT. Its protein is CASRLLMGDLNTGELFF.

V is TRBV5-1 and J is TRBJ2-5; 10 nucleotides agree with TRBD1. V shed 4 bases and J 5 bases; nucleotides not matched to a gene: 11. Germline assignment: CDR1 SGHRS and CDR2 YFSETQ. The length of the CDR3 is 16 residues. CDR3 in DNA: TGCGCCAGCAGCGGCCGGGACAGGGGAAGCGGGGAGACCCAGTACTTC. This sequence encodes CASSGRDRGSGETQYF.

There are a few counts of this clonotype. The gene calls are TRBV4-2 and TRBJ2-3, with 13 bases fitting TRBD2. The CDR3 consists of 18 residues. The germline CDR1 and CDR2 sequences are LGHNA and YNFKEQ. V lost 1 base, J lost 0 bases, and 4 bases stayed unmatched. The CDR3 bases are TGTGCCAGCAGCCAAGGGACTAGCGGGGGAACAAGCACAGATACGCAGTATTTT. The encoded protein is CASSQGTSGGTSTDTQYF.

The rearrangement joins TRBV6-2 or TRBV6-3 to TRBJ2-2; D call uncertain. This CDR3 is built from 14 residues. V was cut by 8 bases and J by 4 bases, with 14 bases left in between. The germline CDR1 and CDR2 sequences are MNHEY and SVGEGT. The CDR3 nucleotides read TGTGCCAGCGCGGCGACATCCGGCACCGGGGAGCTGTTTTTT. This gives the protein CASAATSGTGELFF.

This clonotype was counted at least ten times. This chain uses TRBV23-1 with TRBJ1-6, with 10 bases aligning to TRBD1. TRBV23-1 is filed as an ORF, its function uncertain. V dropped 6 bases and J dropped 7; count of bases not matched to a gene: 3. The CDR3 covers 14 residues. CDR3 DNA: TGCGCCAGCAGCCGGGACAGGGGAAATTCACCCCTCCACTTT. Amino acids: CASSRDRGNSPLHF.

Many counts were recorded for this clonotype. The chain recombines TRBV28 with TRBJ2-3, with D possibly TRBD2 on 6 matching bases. Germline V gene data show CDR1 as MDHEN and CDR2 as SYDVKM. The CDR3 is made up of 16 amino acids. V gave up 1 base and J gave up 5 bases, with 16 bases separating them. The CDR3: CASSLSSGYGLDTQYF. The CDR3 DNA reads as TGTGCCAGCAGTTTATCGAGCGGGTATGGATTAGATACGCAGTATTTT.

This clonotype was detected many times. The V and J genes are TRBV3-1 and TRBJ1-6, with 8 bases that match TRBD1. The length of the CDR3 is 14 residues. Germline V lookup: CDR1 LGHDT, CDR2 YNNKEL (reference sequence). V lost 8 bases, J lost 9 bases, and 9 bases stayed unmatched. The CDR3 loop reads CASANSGGSSPLHF. The CDR3 DNA reads as TGTGCCAGCGCCAATTCAGGGGGCAGTTCACCCCTCCACTTT.

This clonotype was picked up many times. The chain links TRBV5-1 to TRBJ1-6, with D possibly matching TRBD1 (5 bases). The CDR3 is 13 residues long. V was pared by 0 bases and J by 9 bases, with 7 bases between. CDR1 and CDR2 from the germline V gene are SGHRS and YFSETQ. CDR3 nucleotides: TGCGCCAGCAGCTTGGCAGGGATTTCACCCCTCCACTTT. This translates into CASSLAGISPLHF.